This paragraph covers one T cell receptor beta chain sequence. Clones were read by immunoSEQ multiplex PCR, and TCRdb kept only the in-frame ones, dropping some. The data contain 150,000 to 200,000 clones, 75% to 90% of them seen just once; the ten biggest clones take up 3% to 4%. With V trimmed by 2 bases and J by 0 bases, 4 bases remained unmatched. CDR1 is SGDLS, CDR2 YYNGEE, per germline. The CDR3 is 16 amino acids. The data are from a study of blood T cell repertoires in COVID-19. About the study: PBMCs, B-cell-depleted T cells, or T cells were the source of the cDNA or gDNA that made up the material.

The sequence came from a man aged 60 to 69 with acute or convalescent COVID-19. The material sequenced was peripheral blood. J is TRBJ1-3 and V is TRBV9; 8 bases map to TRBD1. The CDR3 bases are TGTGCCAGCAGCGTGCAGGGGGCCGGCTCTGGAAACACCATATATTTT. Protein: CASSVQGAGSGNTIYF.